One and the same sample provided the 15 T cell receptor beta chains below, sequenced in a study of control samples from healthy donors and cancer patients. Assay: immunoSEQ multiplex PCR; the TCRdb copy retains only in-frame clones and omits some. The sample holds roughly 60,000 clones; approximately 94% are singletons and the top ten take less than 4.5%. The sequencing input was blood. Receptors were obtained from a man between 25 and 39 years old in good health.

V gene TRBV13 combines with J gene TRBJ2-5; 10 nucleotides line up with TRBD1. This CDR3 is built from 17 residues. Germline assignment: CDR1 PRHDT and CDR2 FYEKMQ (reference sequence). The V and J ends lost 2 bases and 4 bases, in that order; junction bases with no gene match: 10. The CDR3 DNA reads as TGTGCCAGCAGCTTATGGAGACAGGGGGCAGGTGTAGAGACCCAGTACTTC. This gives the protein CASSLWRQGAGVETQYF.

V and J are TRBV10-2 and TRBJ2-5; 7 bases align to TRBD2. CDR1 WSHSY and CDR2 SAAADI come from the germline V gene. J lost 3 bases, V lost 2 bases, and 15 bases had no gene match. This CDR3 has 18 residues. The CDR3 region is CASSEGKSGSGVEETQYF. The CDR3 DNA is TGCGCCAGCAGTGAGGGTAAATCGGGGAGCGGGGTTGAAGAGACCCAGTACTTC.

J is TRBJ2-7 and V is TRBV6-5; tentative D call: TRBD2 (7 bases). The CDR3 totals 15 residues. Germline-derived CDR1 and CDR2 are MNHEY and SVGAGI. V lost 3 bases and J 4 bases, leaving 16 bases between the germline ends. The CDR3 sequence: CASSYEGGGVYEQYF. The CDR3 DNA follows: TGTGCCAGCAGTTATGAGGGGGGAGGGGTGTACGAGCAGTACTTC.

The V call is TRBV19, the J call TRBJ1-5; TRBD1 might be the D (5 bases). The CDR3 spans 14 residues. Between the trimmed V and J ends, which lost 3 bases and 5 bases, there was a span of 11 bases. Per the germline V gene, CDR1 is LNHDA and CDR2 is SQIVND (reference sequence). DNA of the CDR3: TGTGCCAGTAGTATTCCAGGGAGTCATCAGCCCCAGCATTTT. This encodes CASSIPGSHQPQHF. The full variable domain, in which reference TRBV19 and TRBJ1-5 provide the parts outside the CDR3, is DGGITQSPKYLFRKEGQNVTLSCEQNLNHDAMYWYRQDPGQGLRLIYYSQIVNDFQKGDIAEGYSVSREKKESFPLTVTSAQKNPTAFYLCASSIPGSHQPQHFGDGTRLSIL.

The CDR3 DNA sequence: TGCGCCAGCAGCCAAGATAGCGGGAGGGTAGGTGAGCAGTTCTTC. Protein product: CASSQDSGRVGEQFF. V gene TRBV4-1 combines with J gene TRBJ2-1, with 11 nucleotides matching TRBD2. In germline, CDR1 is MGHRA, CDR2 YSYEKL. The CDR3 has 15 amino acids. Trimming at V came to 0 bases and at J to 9 bases, leaving 4 bases not matched to a gene.

The rearrangement joins TRBV5-6 to TRBJ2-7; weak D call: TRBD2 (6 bases). The V and J ends lost 7 bases and 5 bases respectively, with 16 bases between them. Looked up from germline, CDR1 is SGHDT and CDR2 is YYEEEE. CDR3 length equals 13 residues. CDR3 sequence (DNA): TGTGCCAGCGGCACCTTAAGGGAGGACGAGCAGTACTTC. As protein: CASGTLREDEQYF. Full variable domain (rest looked up from reference TRBV5-6 and TRBJ2-7): DAGVTQSPTHLIKTRGQQVTLRCSPKSGHDTVSWYQQALGQGPQFIFQYYEEEERQRGNFPDRFSGHQFPNYSSELNVNALLLGDSALYLCASGTLREDEQYFGPGTRLTVT.

The chain uses TRBV5-1 and TRBJ1-5, with D perhaps matching TRBD1 (6 bases). The germline V and J ends were trimmed by 0 bases and 7 bases, with 14 bases remaining between them. From germline, CDR1 is SGHRS and CDR2 YFSETQ. This CDR3 has 15 amino acids. The CDR3 bases are TGCGCCAGCAGCTTGGCAGGGGCGCTGAGCCAGCCCCAGCATTTT. Translated: CASSLAGALSQPQHF.

The rearrangement uses TRBV19 and TRBJ2-5; 10 bases match TRBD2. Trimming took 7 bases from V and 5 from J; bases not matched to a gene: 7. Germline V gene data show CDR1 as LNHDA and CDR2 as SQIVND (reference sequence). CDR3 length: 14 amino acids. The CDR3 is CASTLTSGYETQYF. DNA for the CDR3: TGTGCCAGTACTTTGACTAGCGGGTATGAGACCCAGTACTTC.

The chain couples TRBV5-6 to TRBJ2-1; 7 positions match TRBD1. The CDR3 extends over 14 amino acids. After removal of 3 bases from V and 7 bases from J, the junction contained 7 bases not matched to a gene. Per the germline V gene, CDR1 is SGHDT and CDR2 is YYEEEE. The CDR3 nucleotides read TGTGCCAGCAGCTCAGAAGTCAGGGGGAATGAGCAGTTCTTC. It specifies CASSSEVRGNEQFF.

The gene calls are TRBV7-9 and TRBJ2-7; TRBD2 matches 7 bases. CDR3 length equals 16 residues. V was clipped by 5 bases and J by 1 base; unmatched bases: 11. The germline CDR1 and CDR2 sequences are SEHNR and FQNEAQ (reference sequence). The DNA for the CDR3 is TGTGCCAGCAGCAACCGGGAGGTTTTTTATTCCTACGAGCAGTACTTC. Its protein is CASSNREVFYSYEQYF.

The chain is built from TRBV20-1 and TRBJ1-2, with TRBD1 matching over 8 bases. The germline V gene encodes CDR1 DFQATT and CDR2 SNEGSKA (reference sequence). V gave up 3 bases and J gave up 1 base; unmatched junction bases: 13. This CDR3 spans 17 amino acids. The CDR3 is CSASVGTGGAFNYGYTF. CDR3 sequence (DNA): TGCAGTGCTAGTGTCGGGACAGGTGGGGCCTTTAACTATGGCTACACCTTC.

The chain recombines TRBV5-1 with TRBJ1-4; D not certain. Trimming cost V 1 base and J 0 bases, with 4 bases left between them. CDR1 and CDR2 (germline): SGHRS, YFSETQ. CDR3 length equals 14 residues. The CDR3 DNA follows: TGCGCCAGCAGCTTGAGAACAACTAATGAAAAACTGTTTTTT. Translation: CASSLRTTNEKLFF.

This chain uses TRBV11-1 with TRBJ2-5, with D possibly being TRBD1 (5 bases). Germline CDR1 and CDR2: SGHAT and FQDESV (reference sequence). The CDR3 is made up of 15 amino acids. Trimming took 1 base from V and 5 from J, leaving 14 bases between them. Here the CDR3 reads CASSLEGSVSETQYF. CDR3 DNA sequence: TGTGCCAGCAGCTTAGAGGGGTCCGTGTCGGAGACCCAGTACTTC. Full variable domain (remainder filled in from reference TRBV11-1 and TRBJ2-5): EAEVAQSPRYKITEKSQAVAFWCDPISGHATLYWYRQILGQGPELLVQFQDESVVDDSQLPKDRFSAERLKGVDSTLKIQPAELGDSAMYLCASSLEGSVSETQYFGPGTRLLVL.

This clone has a single count. This chain joins TRBV6-5 and TRBJ1-1; D might be TRBD1 (5 bases). This CDR3 has 12 amino acids. CDR1 is MNHEY, CDR2 SVGAGI, per germline. V was pared by 5 bases and J by 1 base, with 5 bases between. For the CDR3, the DNA is TGTGCCAGCAGTCAGGGGAACACTGAAGCTTTCTTT. Its translation is CASSQGNTEAFF.

This chain joins TRBV13 and TRBJ2-1; the D gene could be TRBD1 or TRBD2 (5 bases each). V was clipped by 5 bases and J by 8 bases, with 13 bases between them. The CDR3 contains 13 residues. Germline V gene data show CDR1 as PRHDT and CDR2 as FYEKMQ (reference sequence). The CDR3 loop is CASSVRGDDEQFF. The DNA of the CDR3 is TGTGCCAGCAGCGTTAGAGGGGACGATGAGCAGTTCTTC.